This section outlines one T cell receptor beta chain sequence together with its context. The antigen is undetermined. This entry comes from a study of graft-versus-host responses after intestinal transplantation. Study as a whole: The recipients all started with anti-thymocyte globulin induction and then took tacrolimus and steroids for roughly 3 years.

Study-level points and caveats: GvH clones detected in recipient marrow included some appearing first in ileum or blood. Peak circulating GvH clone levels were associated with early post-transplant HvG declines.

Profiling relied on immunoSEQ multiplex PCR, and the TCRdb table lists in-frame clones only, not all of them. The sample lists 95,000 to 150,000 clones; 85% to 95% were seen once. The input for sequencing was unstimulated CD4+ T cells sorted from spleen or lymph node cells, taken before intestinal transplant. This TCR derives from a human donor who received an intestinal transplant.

CDR3 nucleotide sequence: TGCAGCGTTGAAGATGGGAGACTAGCGGGCGGATCTGAGACCCAGTACTTC. It encodes CSVEDGRLAGGSETQYF. V usage is TRBV29-1 and J usage is TRBJ2-5, with 10 nucleotides matching TRBD2. J was trimmed by 5 bases and V by 0 bases; bases with no gene match: 12. The CDR3 runs 17 residues. Germline CDR1 is SQVTM and CDR2 is ANQGSEA.